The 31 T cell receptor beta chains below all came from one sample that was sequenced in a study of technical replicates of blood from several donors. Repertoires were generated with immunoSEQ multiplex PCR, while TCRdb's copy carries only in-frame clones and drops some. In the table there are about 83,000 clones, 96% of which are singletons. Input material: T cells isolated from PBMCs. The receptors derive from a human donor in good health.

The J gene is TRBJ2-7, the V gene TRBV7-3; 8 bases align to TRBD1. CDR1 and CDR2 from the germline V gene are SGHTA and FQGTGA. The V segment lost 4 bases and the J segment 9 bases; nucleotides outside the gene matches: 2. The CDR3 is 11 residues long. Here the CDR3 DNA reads TGTGCCAGCAGCTCCGGACAGGGGCAGTACTTC. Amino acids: CASSSGQGQYF.

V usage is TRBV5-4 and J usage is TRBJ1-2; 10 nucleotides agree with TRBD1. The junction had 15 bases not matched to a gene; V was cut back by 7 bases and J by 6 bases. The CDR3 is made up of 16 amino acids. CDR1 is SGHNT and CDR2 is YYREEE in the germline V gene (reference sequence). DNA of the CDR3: TGTGCCAGCCGCTCGGGACAGGGGAATATAGAGGATGGCTACACCTTC. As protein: CASRSGQGNIEDGYTF.

The CDR3 region has the DNA TGTGCCAGCAGCTTAGGAGCGGCAGTCACAGATACGCAGTATTTT. The encoded protein is CASSLGAAVTDTQYF. This chain uses TRBV7-7 with TRBJ2-3, with D possibly TRBD2 on 5 matching bases. Germline V lookup: CDR1 SSHAT, CDR2 FNYEAQ (reference sequence). This CDR3 region has 15 residues. Trimming took off 1 base at V and 2 bases at J, with 10 bases between the two ends. Full variable domain (rest looked up from reference TRBV7-7 and TRBJ2-3): GAGVSQSPRYKVTKRGQDVTLRCDPISSHATLYWYQQALGQGPEFLTYFNYEAQPDKSGLPSDRFSAERPEGSISTLTIQRTEQRDSAMYRCASSLGAAVTDTQYFGPGTRLTVL.

The CDR3 here is CASSLTGVDQETQYF. Written as DNA, the CDR3 is TGTGCCAGCAGTTTAACGGGAGTGGACCAAGAGACCCAGTACTTC. The chain joins TRBV28 to TRBJ2-5, with TRBD2 as a possible D gene (6 bases). The germline gives CDR1 MDHEN, CDR2 SYDVKM. The CDR3 length is 15 residues. V lost 2 bases, J lost 0 bases, and 10 bases lay in between.

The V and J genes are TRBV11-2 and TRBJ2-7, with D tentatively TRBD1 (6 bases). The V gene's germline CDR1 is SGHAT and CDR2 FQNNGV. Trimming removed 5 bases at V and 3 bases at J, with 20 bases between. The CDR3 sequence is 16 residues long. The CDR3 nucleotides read TGTGCCAGCAGCCCCTTTTTACGGACAGAAAGCTACGAGCAGTACTTC. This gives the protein CASSPFLRTESYEQYF.

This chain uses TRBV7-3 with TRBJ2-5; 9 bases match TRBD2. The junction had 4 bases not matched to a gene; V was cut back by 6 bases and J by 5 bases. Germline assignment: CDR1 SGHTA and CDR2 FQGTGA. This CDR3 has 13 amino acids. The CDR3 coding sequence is TGTGCCAGCAGGCAAAGCGGGGGGGAGACCCAGTACTTC. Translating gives CASRQSGGETQYF.

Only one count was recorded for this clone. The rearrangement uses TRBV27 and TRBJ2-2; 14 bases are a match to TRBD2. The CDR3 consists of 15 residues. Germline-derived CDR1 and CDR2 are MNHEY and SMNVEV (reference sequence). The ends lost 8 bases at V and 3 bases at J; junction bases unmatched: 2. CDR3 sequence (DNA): TGTGCCAGCCGGACTAGCGGGAGGTACACCGGGGAGCTGTTTTTT. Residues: CASRTSGRYTGELFF.

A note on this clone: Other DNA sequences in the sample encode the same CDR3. The CDR3 region has the DNA TGTGCCATCAGTGAAGCTAGGGGAGAGACCCAGTACTTC. The encoded protein is CAISEARGETQYF. V usage is TRBV10-3 and J usage is TRBJ2-5; maybe TRBD1 (5 bases). CDR1 is ENHRY, CDR2 SYGVKD, per germline. This CDR3 contains 13 residues. Trimming stripped 3 bases from V and 4 bases from J, with 9 bases between.

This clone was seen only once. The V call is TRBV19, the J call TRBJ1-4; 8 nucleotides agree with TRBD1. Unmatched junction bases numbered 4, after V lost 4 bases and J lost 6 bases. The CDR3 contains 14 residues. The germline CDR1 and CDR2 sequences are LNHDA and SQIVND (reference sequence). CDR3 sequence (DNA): TGTGCCAGTAGTAGAGACAGGGGAGATGAAAAACTGTTTTTT. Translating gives CASSRDRGDEKLFF.

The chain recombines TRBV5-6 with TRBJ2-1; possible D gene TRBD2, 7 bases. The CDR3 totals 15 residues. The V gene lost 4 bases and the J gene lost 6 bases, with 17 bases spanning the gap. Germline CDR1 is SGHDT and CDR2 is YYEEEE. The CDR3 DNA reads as TGTGCCAGCAGCCCGGAGGGGGAGGGCCGCAATGAGCAGTTCTTC. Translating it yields CASSPEGEGRNEQFF.

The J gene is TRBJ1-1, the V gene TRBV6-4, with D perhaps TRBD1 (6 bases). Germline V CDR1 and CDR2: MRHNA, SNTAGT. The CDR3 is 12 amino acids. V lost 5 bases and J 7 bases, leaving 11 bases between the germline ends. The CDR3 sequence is CASSSGVGEAFF. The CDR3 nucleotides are TGTGCCAGCAGTTCAGGGGTAGGTGAAGCTTTCTTT.

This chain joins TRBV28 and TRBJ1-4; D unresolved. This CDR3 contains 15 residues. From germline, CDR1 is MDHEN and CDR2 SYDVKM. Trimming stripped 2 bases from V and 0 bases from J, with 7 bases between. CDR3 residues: CASSLRHPTNEKLFF. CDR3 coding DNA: TGTGCCAGCAGTTTACGACACCCAACTAATGAAAAACTGTTTTTT.

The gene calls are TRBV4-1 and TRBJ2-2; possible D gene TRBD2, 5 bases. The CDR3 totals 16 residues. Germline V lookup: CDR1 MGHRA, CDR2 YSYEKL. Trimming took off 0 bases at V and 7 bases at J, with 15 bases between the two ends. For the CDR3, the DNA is TGCGCCAGCAGCCAAGATGGGGAAGGGAGAGGCGGGGAGCTGTTTTTT. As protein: CASSQDGEGRGGELFF.

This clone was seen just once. Here the CDR3 DNA reads TGTGCCAGCAGTTTCCACAGGGACACTGAAGCTTTCTTT. It encodes CASSFHRDTEAFF. The genes are TRBV28 and TRBJ1-1; a weak D match, TRBD1 (6 bases). Germline assignment: CDR1 MDHEN and CDR2 SYDVKM. V was clipped by 3 bases and J by 3 bases, with 8 bases between them. The CDR3 runs 13 residues.

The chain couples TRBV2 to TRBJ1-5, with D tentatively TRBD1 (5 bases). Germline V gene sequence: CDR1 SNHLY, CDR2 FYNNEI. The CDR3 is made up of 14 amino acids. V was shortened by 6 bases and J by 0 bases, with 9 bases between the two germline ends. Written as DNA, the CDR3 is TGTGCCAGCAGGCTAGACAGTAGCAATCAGCCCCAGCATTTT. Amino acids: CASRLDSSNQPQHF.

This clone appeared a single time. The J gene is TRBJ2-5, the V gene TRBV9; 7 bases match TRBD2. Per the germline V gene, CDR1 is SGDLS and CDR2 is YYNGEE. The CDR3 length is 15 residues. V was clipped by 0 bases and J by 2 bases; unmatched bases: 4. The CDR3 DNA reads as TGTGCCAGCAGCGTAGAGGGACTACTGCAAGAGACCCAGTACTTC. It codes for CASSVEGLLQETQYF.

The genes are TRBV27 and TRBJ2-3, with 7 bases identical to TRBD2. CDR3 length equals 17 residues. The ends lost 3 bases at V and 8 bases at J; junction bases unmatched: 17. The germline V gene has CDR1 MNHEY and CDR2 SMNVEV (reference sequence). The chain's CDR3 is CASSLRMGGSNSGTQYF. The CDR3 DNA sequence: TGTGCCAGCAGTTTGCGAATGGGCGGGAGTAACTCCGGTACGCAGTATTTT.

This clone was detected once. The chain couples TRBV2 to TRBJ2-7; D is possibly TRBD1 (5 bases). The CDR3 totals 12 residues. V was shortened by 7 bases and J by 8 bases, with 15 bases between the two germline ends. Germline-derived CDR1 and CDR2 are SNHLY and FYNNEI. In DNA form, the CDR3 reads TGTGCCAGCATGCAATTAACAGGCCAGCAGTACTTC. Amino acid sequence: CASMQLTGQQYF.

The CDR3 sequence is CASSVGQGVSEAFF. The CDR3 DNA is TGTGCCAGCAGTGTGGGACAGGGGGTTTCGGAAGCTTTCTTT. The V call is TRBV2, the J call TRBJ1-1, with 11 bases aligning to TRBD1. After removal of 4 bases from V and 8 bases from J, the junction contained 6 bases not matched to a gene. Germline V CDR1 and CDR2: SNHLY, FYNNEI. The CDR3 extends over 14 amino acids.

CDR3 loop: CASSPASRGHEQYF. The CDR3 DNA follows: TGTGCCAGCAGCCCCGCCAGCAGGGGCCACGAGCAGTACTTC. The chain uses TRBV4-2 and TRBJ2-7; tentatively, D is TRBD1 (6 bases). Looked up from germline, CDR1 is LGHNA and CDR2 is YNFKEQ. The CDR3 is 14 amino acids. V shed 4 bases and J shed 5 bases, with 15 bases lying between them.

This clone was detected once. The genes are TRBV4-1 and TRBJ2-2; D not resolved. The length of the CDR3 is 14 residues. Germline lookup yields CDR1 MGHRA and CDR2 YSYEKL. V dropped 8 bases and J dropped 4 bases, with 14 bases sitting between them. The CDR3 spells CASDNPGRTGELFF. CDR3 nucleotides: TGCGCCAGCGATAACCCAGGCCGCACCGGGGAGCTGTTTTTT.

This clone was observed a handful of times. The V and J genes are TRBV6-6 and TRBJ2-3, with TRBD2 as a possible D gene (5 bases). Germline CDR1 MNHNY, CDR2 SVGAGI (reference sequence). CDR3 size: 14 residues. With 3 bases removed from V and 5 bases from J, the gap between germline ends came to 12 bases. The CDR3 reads CASSYPRAGDTQYF. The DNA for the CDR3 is TGTGCCAGCAGTTATCCGCGGGCTGGAGATACGCAGTATTTT.

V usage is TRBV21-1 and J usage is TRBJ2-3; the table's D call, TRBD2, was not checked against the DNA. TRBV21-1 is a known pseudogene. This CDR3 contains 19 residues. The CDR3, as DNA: TGTGCCAGCAGCAAAGTCATTCCCCGATTCGGCGGGGACCAGGATACGCAGTATTTT. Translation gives CASSKVIPRFGGDQDTQYF.

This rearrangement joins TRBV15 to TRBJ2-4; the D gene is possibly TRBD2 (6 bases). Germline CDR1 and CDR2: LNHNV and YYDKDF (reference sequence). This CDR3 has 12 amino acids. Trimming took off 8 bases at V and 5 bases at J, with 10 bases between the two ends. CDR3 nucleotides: TGTGCCACCGGGTGGGGGGAAAACATTCAGTACTTC. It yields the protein CATGWGENIQYF.

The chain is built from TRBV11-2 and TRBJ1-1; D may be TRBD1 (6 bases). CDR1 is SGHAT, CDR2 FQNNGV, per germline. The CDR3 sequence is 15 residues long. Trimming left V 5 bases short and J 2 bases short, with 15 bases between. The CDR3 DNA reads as TGTGCCAGCAGCCTCGGAACAGGGCCCAACACTGAAGCTTTCTTT. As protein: CASSLGTGPNTEAFF.

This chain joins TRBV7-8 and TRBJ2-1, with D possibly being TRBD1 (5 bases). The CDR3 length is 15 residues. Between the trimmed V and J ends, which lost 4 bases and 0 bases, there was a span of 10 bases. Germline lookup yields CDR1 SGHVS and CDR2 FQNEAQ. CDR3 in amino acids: CASSSTVLSYNEQFF. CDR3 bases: TGTGCCAGCAGCTCGACAGTCCTCTCCTACAATGAGCAGTTCTTC.

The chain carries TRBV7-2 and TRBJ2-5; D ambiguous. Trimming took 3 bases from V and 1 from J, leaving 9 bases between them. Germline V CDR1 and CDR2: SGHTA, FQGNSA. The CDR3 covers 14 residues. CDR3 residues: CASSLRRRQETQYF. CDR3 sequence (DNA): TGTGCCAGCAGCTTGAGGCGGCGCCAAGAGACCCAGTACTTC.

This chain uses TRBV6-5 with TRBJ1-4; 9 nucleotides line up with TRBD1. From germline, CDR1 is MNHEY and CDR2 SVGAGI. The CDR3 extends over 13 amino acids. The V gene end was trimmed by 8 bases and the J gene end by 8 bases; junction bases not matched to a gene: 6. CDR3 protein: CASRDRAEEKLFF. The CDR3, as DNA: TGTGCCAGCCGGGACAGGGCAGAGGAAAAACTGTTTTTT.

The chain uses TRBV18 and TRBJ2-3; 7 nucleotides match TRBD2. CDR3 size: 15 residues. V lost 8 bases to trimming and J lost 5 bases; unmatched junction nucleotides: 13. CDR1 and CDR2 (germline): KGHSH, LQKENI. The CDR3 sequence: CASATLRGSKDTQYF. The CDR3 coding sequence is TGTGCCAGCGCGACTTTGCGCGGGAGTAAAGATACGCAGTATTTT.

CDR3 loop: CASSLTDEQFF. CDR3 sequence (DNA): TGTGCCAGCAGCTTGACAGATGAGCAGTTCTTC. The chain carries TRBV5-4 and TRBJ2-1; D call uncertain. The CDR3 spans 11 residues. Trimming shortened V by 1 base and J by 8 bases, and 4 bases separated the two germline ends. Germline V gene lookup returns CDR1 SGHNT and CDR2 YYREEE (reference sequence).

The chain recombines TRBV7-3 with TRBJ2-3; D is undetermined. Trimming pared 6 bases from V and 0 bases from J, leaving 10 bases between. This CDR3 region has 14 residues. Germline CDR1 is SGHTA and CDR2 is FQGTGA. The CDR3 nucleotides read TGTGCCAGCAGTCTAGTAGCTAGCACAGATACGCAGTATTTT. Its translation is CASSLVASTDTQYF.